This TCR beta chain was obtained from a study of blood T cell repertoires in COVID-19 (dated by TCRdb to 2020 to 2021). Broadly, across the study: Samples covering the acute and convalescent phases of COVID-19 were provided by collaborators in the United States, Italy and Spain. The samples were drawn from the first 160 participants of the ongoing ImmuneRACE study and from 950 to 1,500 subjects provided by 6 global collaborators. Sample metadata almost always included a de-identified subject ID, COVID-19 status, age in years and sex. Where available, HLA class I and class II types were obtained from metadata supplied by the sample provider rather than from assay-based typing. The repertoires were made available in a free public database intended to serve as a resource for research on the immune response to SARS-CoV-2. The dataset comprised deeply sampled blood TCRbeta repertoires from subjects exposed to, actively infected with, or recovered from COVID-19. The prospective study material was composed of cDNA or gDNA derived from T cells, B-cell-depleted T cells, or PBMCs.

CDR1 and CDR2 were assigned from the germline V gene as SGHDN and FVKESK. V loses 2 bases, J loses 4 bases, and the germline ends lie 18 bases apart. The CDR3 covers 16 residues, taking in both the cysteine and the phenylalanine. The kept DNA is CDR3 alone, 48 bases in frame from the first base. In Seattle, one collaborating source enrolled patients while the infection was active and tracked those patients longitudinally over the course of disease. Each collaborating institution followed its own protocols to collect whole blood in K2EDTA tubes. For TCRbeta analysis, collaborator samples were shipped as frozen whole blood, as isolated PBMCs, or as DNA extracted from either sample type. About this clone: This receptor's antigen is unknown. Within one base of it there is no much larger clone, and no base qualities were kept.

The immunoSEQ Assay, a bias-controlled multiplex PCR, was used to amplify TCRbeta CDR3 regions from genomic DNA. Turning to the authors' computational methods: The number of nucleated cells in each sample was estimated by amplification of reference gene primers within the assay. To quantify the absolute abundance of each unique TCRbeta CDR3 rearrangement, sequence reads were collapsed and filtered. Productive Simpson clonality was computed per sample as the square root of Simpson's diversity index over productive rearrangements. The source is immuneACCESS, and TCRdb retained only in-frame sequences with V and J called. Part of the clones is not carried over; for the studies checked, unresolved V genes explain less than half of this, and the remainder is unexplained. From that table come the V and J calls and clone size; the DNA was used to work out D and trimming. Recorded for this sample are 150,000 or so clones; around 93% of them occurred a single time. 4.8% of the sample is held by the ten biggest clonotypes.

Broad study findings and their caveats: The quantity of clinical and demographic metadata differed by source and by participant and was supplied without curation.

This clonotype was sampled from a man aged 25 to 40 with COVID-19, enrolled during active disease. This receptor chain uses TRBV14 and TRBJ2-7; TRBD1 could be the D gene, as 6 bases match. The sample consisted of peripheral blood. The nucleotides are TGTGCCAGCAGCCAAAAAACTGCACAGGGTCTATACGAGCAGTACTTC. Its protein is CASSQKTAQGLYEQYF.